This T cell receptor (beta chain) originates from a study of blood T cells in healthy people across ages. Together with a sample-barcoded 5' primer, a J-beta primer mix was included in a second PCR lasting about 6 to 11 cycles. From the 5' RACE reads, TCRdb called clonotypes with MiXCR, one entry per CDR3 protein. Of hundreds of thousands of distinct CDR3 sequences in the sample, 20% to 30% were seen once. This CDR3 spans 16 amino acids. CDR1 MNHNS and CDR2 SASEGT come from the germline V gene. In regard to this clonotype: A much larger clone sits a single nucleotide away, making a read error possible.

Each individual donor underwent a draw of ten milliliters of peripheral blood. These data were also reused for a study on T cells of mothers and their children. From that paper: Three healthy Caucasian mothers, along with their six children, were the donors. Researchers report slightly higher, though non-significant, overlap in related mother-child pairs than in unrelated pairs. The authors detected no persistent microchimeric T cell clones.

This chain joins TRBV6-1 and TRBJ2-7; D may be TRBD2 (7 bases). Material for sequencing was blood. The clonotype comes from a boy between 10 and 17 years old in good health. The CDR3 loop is CAGRQKGGARADEQYF. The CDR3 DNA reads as TGTGCCGGCAGACAAAAAGGGGGGGCTCGAGCGGACGAGCAGTACTTC.